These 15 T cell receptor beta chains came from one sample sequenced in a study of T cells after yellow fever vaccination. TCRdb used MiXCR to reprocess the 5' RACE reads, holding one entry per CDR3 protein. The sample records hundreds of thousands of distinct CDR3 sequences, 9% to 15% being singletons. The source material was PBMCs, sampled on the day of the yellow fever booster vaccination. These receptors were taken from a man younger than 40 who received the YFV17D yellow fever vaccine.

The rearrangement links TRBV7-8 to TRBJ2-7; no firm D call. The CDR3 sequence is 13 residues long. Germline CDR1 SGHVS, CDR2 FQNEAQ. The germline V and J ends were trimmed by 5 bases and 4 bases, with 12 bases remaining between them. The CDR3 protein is CASSQVAIYEQYF. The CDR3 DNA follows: TGTGCCAGCAGCCAAGTGGCGATTTACGAGCAGTACTTC.

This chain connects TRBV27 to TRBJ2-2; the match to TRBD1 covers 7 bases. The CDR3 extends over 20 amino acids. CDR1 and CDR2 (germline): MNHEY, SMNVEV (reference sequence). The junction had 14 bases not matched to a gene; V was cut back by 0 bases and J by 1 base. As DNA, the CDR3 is TGTGCCAGCAGTTTATCTTATCAATACCGGGACAGAGTGAACACCGGGGAGCTGTTTTTT. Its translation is CASSLSYQYRDRVNTGELFF.

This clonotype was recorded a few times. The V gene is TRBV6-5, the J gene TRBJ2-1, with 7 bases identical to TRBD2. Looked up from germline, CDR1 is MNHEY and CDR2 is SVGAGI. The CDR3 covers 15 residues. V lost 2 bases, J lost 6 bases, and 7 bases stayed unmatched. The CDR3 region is CASSYTSGTSNEQFF. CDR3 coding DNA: TGTGCCAGCAGTTACACGAGCGGGACCAGCAATGAGCAGTTCTTC.

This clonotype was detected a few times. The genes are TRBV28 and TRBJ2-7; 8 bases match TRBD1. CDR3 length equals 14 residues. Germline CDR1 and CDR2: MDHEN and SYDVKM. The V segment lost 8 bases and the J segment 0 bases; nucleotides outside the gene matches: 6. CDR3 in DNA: TGTGCCAGCGGACAGGGTTTCAGCTCCTACGAGCAGTACTTC. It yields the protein CASGQGFSSYEQYF.

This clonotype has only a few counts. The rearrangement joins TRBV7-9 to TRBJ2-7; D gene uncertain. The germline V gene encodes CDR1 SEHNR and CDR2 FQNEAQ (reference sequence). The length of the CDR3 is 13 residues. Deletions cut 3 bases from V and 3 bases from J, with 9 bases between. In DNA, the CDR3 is TGTGCCAGCAGCTTGGCTCAGAACTACGAGCAGTACTTC. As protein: CASSLAQNYEQYF.

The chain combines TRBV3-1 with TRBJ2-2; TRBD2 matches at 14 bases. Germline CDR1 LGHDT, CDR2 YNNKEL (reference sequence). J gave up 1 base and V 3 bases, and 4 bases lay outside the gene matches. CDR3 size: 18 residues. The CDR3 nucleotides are TGTGCCAGCAGCCAGGGACTAGCGGGAGCTATGAACACCGGGGAGCTGTTTTTT. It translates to CASSQGLAGAMNTGELFF.

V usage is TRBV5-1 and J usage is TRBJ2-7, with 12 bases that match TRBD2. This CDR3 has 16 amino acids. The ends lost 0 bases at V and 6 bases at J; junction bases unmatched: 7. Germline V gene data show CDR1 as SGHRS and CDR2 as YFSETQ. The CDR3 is CASSLGLAGVGAEQYF. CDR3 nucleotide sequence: TGCGCCAGCAGCTTGGGACTAGCGGGAGTAGGGGCCGAGCAGTACTTC.

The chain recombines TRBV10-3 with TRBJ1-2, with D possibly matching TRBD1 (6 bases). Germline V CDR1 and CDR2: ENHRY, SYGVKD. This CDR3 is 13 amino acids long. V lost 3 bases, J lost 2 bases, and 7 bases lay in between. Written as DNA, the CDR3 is TGTGCCATCAGTGAAACAGGGAACTATGGCTACACCTTC. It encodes CAISETGNYGYTF.

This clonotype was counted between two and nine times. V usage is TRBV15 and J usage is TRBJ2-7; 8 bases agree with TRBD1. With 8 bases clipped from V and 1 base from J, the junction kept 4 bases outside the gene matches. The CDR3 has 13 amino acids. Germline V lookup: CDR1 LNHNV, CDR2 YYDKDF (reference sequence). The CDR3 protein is CATGTGPSYEQYF. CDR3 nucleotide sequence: TGTGCCACCGGGACAGGTCCATCCTACGAGCAGTACTTC.

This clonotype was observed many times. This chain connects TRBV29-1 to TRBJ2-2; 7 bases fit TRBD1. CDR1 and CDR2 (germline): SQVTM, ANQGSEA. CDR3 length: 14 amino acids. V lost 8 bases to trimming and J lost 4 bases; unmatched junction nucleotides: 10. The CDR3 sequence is CSTRGDSATGELFF. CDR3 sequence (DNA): TGCAGCACCAGAGGGGACAGCGCCACCGGGGAGCTGTTTTTT.

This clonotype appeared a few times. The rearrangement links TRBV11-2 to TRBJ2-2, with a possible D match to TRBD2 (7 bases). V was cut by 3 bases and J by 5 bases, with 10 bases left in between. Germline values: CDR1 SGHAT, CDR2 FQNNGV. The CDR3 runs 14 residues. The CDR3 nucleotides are TGTGCCAGCAGCTTCGGGGGGCGGACCGGGGAGCTGTTTTTT. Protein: CASSFGGRTGELFF.

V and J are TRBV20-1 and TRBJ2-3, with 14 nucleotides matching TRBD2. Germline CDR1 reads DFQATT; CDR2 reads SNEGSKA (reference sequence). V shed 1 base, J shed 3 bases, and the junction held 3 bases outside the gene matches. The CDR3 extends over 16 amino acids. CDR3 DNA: TGCAGTGCTAGAGCGTGGACTAGCGGGAGGACAGATACGCAGTATTTT. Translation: CSARAWTSGRTDTQYF.

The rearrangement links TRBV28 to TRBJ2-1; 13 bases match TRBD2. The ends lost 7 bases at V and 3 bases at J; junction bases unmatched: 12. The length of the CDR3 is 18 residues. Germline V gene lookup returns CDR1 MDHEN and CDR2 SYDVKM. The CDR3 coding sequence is TGTGCCAGCAATACGCCTCGGACTAGCGGGAGTGACTACAATGAGCAGTTCTTC. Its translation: CASNTPRTSGSDYNEQFF. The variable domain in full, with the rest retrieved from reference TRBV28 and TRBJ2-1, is DVKVTQSSRYLVKRTGEKVFLECVQDMDHENMFWYRQDPGLGLRLIYFSYDVKMKEKGDIPEGYSVSREKKERFSLILESASTNQTSMYLCASNTPRTSGSDYNEQFFGPGTRLTVL.

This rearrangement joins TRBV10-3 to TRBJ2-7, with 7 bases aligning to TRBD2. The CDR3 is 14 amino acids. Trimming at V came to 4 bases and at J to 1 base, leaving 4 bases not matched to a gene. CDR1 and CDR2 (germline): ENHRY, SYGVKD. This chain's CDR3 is CAISGQRESYEQYF. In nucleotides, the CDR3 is TGTGCCATCAGTGGCCAGCGGGAATCCTACGAGCAGTACTTC.

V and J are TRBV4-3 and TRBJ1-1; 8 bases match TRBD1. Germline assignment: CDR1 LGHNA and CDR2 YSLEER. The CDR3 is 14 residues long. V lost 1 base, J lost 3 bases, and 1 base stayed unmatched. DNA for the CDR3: TGCGCCAGCAGCCAAGGGACAGGGCACACTGAAGCTTTCTTT. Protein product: CASSQGTGHTEAFF.